Each of the 10 T cell receptor beta chains below was sequenced from the same sample in a study of T cell responses to AZD1222 COVID-19 vaccine. Clones were sequenced by immunoSEQ multiplex PCR, and TCRdb holds only the in-frame ones, with some missing. The sample consists of around 130,000 clones, around 92% of them appearing once. This specimen consisted of peripheral blood, obtained 28 days after the second AZD1222 dose. The source is an adult who received the AZD1222 COVID-19 vaccine.

The chain carries TRBV19 and TRBJ1-5; D remains ambiguous. Germline V gene data show CDR1 as LNHDA and CDR2 as SQIVND (reference sequence). V was pared by 8 bases and J by 3 bases, with 14 bases between. This CDR3 has 14 amino acids. The CDR3 spells CASQVAAYNQPQHF. CDR3 DNA sequence: TGTGCCAGTCAAGTGGCAGCCTACAATCAGCCCCAGCATTTT.

The chain links TRBV3-1 (or the pseudogene TRBV3-2) to TRBJ1-5, with unresolved D. CDR1 is LGHDT, CDR2 YNNKEL, per germline (reference sequence). This CDR3 contains 13 residues. Trimming removed 3 bases at V and 4 bases at J, with 7 bases between. CDR3 protein: CASSQSGNQPQHF. CDR3 in DNA: TGTGCCAGCAGCCAGTCAGGTAATCAGCCCCAGCATTTT.

This sequence joins TRBV28 and TRBJ1-3; maybe TRBD1 (6 bases). CDR1 and CDR2 (germline): MDHEN, SYDVKM. The V end was cut by 5 bases, the J end by 0 bases, with 8 bases between. The CDR3 contains 14 residues. CDR3 residues: CASSEDSSGNTIYF. For the CDR3, the DNA is TGTGCCAGCAGTGAGGACAGCTCTGGAAACACCATATATTTT.

CDR3 sequence: CASSVDGASYNEQFF. In DNA, the CDR3 is TGTGCCAGCAGCGTAGACGGGGCCTCCTACAATGAGCAGTTCTTC. V gene TRBV9 combines with J gene TRBJ2-1, with D perhaps TRBD1 or TRBD2 (5 bases each). The V and J ends lost 0 bases and 0 bases respectively, with 7 bases between them. Germline assignment: CDR1 SGDLS and CDR2 YYNGEE. The CDR3 totals 15 residues. Using reference TRBV9 and TRBJ2-1 for the parts outside the CDR3, the full variable domain is DSGVTQTPKHLITATGQRVTLRCSPRSGDLSVYWYQQSLDQGLQFLIQYYNGEERAKGNILERFSAQQFPDLHSELNLSSLELGDSALYFCASSVDGASYNEQFFGPGTRLTVL.

The gene calls are TRBV3-1 (or the pseudogene TRBV3-2) and TRBJ1-2, with 8 bases aligning to TRBD1. There are 14 residues in the CDR3. The ends lost 4 bases at V and 3 bases at J; junction bases unmatched: 4. Germline CDR1 LGHDT, CDR2 YNNKEL (reference sequence). The CDR3 DNA is TGTGCCAGCAGCCCGCAGGGGGCCGACTATGGCTACACCTTC. Translating gives CASSPQGADYGYTF.

This clone came up once. The chain uses TRBV3-1 (or the pseudogene TRBV3-2) and TRBJ1-1, with 9 bases aligning to TRBD1. The germline CDR1 and CDR2 sequences are LGHDT and YNNKEL (reference sequence). V trimming: 5 bases; J trimming: 2 bases; junction bases outside the gene matches: 9. This CDR3 comprises 16 residues. Here the CDR3 reads CASSLTGGARNTEAFF. CDR3 bases: TGTGCCAGCAGCTTAACAGGGGGCGCGCGAAACACTGAAGCTTTCTTT.

V usage is TRBV5-1 and J usage is TRBJ2-7; D gene unclear. Trimming took off 2 bases at V and 3 bases at J, with 9 bases between the two ends. The CDR3 sequence is 13 residues long. Germline CDR1 and CDR2: SGHRS and YFSETQ. The CDR3 region is CASSFGEVYEQYF. In nucleotides, the CDR3 is TGCGCCAGCAGCTTCGGCGAGGTCTACGAGCAGTACTTC.

This chain joins TRBV11-2 and TRBJ1-2; D ambiguous. The CDR3 extends over 17 amino acids. Germline V CDR1 and CDR2: SGHAT, FQNNGV. V was shortened by 2 bases and J by 6 bases, with 22 bases between the two germline ends. The CDR3 loop is CASSLLDNIPRSDGYTF. The CDR3 DNA sequence: TGTGCCAGCAGCTTATTAGACAATATCCCTAGGAGTGATGGCTACACCTTC. The full variable domain, in which reference TRBV11-2 and TRBJ1-2 provide the parts outside the CDR3, is EAGVAQSPRYKIIEKRQSVAFWCNPISGHATLYWYQQILGQGPKLLIQFQNNGVVDDSQLPKDRFSAERLKGVDSTLKIQPAKLEDSAVYLCASSLLDNIPRSDGYTFGSGTRLTVV.

This chain uses TRBV24-1 with TRBJ2-3, with 9 bases identical to TRBD1. V was pared by 5 bases and J by 4 bases, with 9 bases of the junction left unmatched. Germline lookup yields CDR1 KGHDR and CDR2 SFDVKD. This CDR3 region has 16 residues. DNA for the CDR3: TGTGCCACCAGTGCTCAGAGGACAGGGGCGGCAGATACGCAGTATTTT. Translating it yields CATSAQRTGAADTQYF.

The V call is TRBV7-6, the J call TRBJ2-5, with 14 bases that match TRBD2. Losses at the gene ends were 5 bases for V and 0 bases for J; bases not matched to a gene: 8. The germline V gene has CDR1 SGHVS and CDR2 FNYEAQ. The CDR3 loop spans 18 amino acids. The DNA of the CDR3 is TGTGCCAGCAGCCAGCGGACTAGCGGGGGGACCTACCAAGAGACCCAGTACTTC. Amino acid sequence: CASSQRTSGGTYQETQYF.